These 5 T cell receptor beta chains originate from one sample sequenced in a study of response to subunit inactivated influenza vaccine. Each CDR3 protein is one row after TCRdb ran MiXCR on the RT-PCR reads. The sample includes 530,000 or so distinct CDR3 sequences, roughly 15% of them seen just once. The material was PBMCs from blood, obtained 11 to 12 days after vaccination. Every receptor here comes from a man in his forties or fifties who received an inactivated influenza vaccine.

V gene TRBV29-1 combines with J gene TRBJ2-5, with D possibly matching TRBD1 (5 bases). Per the germline V gene, CDR1 is SQVTM and CDR2 is ANQGSEA. The CDR3 sequence is 13 residues long. Trimming stripped 5 bases from V and 1 base from J, with 11 bases between. The CDR3: CSVSGQLQETQYF. CDR3 DNA: TGCAGCGTTTCAGGGCAGCTCCAAGAGACCCAGTACTTC.

In this sample, this clonotype turned up many times. CDR3 in amino acids: CASSLRGYNEQFF. The CDR3 region has the DNA TGTGCCAGCAGTTTAAGGGGGTACAATGAGCAGTTCTTC. This chain links TRBV27 with TRBJ2-1, with D possibly being TRBD1 (6 bases). The CDR3 has 13 residues. The V and J ends lost 2 bases and 4 bases respectively, with 6 bases between them. Per germline, CDR1 MNHEY and CDR2 SMNVEV (reference sequence).

This clonotype was seen a handful of times. The chain combines TRBV20-1 with TRBJ2-3; 7 nucleotides agree with TRBD2. Germline loops: CDR1 DFQATT, CDR2 SNEGSKA (reference sequence). V was pared by 1 base and J by 4 bases, with 5 bases of the junction left unmatched. This CDR3 has 14 amino acids. In nucleotides, the CDR3 is TGCAGTGCTAGAGTGCGGGAGCTTTCAGATACGCAGTATTTT. This codes for CSARVRELSDTQYF.

This clonotype was detected only a few times. The gene calls are TRBV19 and TRBJ2-2, with D perhaps assigned TRBD1 or TRBD2 (6 bases each). Trimming left V 3 bases short and J 5 bases short, with 22 bases between. The CDR3 is made up of 18 amino acids. Per germline, CDR1 LNHDA and CDR2 SQIVND (reference sequence). The CDR3 is CASSIMVWERGRTGELFF. The CDR3 bases are TGTGCCAGTAGTATCATGGTGTGGGAACGGGGGCGGACCGGGGAGCTGTTTTTT.

The rearrangement uses TRBV7-2 and TRBJ1-6, with D hard to call. Germline loops: CDR1 SGHTA, CDR2 FQGNSA. CDR3 size: 13 residues. Trimming stripped 5 bases from V and 14 bases from J, with 16 bases between. CDR3 protein: CASSPTKGRSLHF. The CDR3 DNA reads TGTGCCAGCAGCCCCACTAAGGGTAGATCCCTCCACTTT.